This entry is about one TCR beta chain. Its antigen is still unknown. One base away there is no much larger clone; base qualities are not given. This record belongs to a study of T cell responses to AZD1222 COVID-19 vaccine (dated by TCRdb to the early 2020s). Study-level background: A total of about 250 trial participants underwent TCR sequencing, of whom about 200 had received two doses of AZD1222 and around 26 had received two doses of the MenACWY control vaccine. Trial participants were enrolled by age into subgroups of 18-55, 56-69 and 70-plus years, and around 150, 28 and 57 TCR-sequenced participants, respectively, were included in these subgroups.

The CDR3 regions of human TCRbeta chains were subjected to immunosequencing. Regarding the original processing steps: Repertoire TCRs were checked for matches against a reference library of SARS-CoV-2-specific TCRs that had been generated using the MIRA antigen-specificity platform. Breadth was defined as the fraction of unique TCRs that were SARS-CoV-2-associated, and depth was defined as the fraction of total T cells that were SARS-CoV-2-associated. Each spike-specific TCR was assigned to its reactive spike region and to a CD4 or CD8 class using the MIRA data. Log10-transformed breadth and depth values were compared by one-way ANOVA with Sidak's multiple comparisons tests. TCRdb limited this immuneACCESS table to in-frame rearrangements with V and J called. A share of clones is missing; checked studies link under half to unresolved V genes, and the rest is unexplained. V and J calls and clone size follow that table, whereas D and trimming were derived from the DNA. The sample profile shows 150,000 to 160,000 clones; over 80% of them were found once. The ten largest clones capture roughly 9.1% of the sample.

What the time point label conveys for this sample: about 28 days (+/-7) after the second vaccine dose. AZD1222 recipients whose second dose came at about 4 weeks and those whose second dose came at about 12 weeks were combined into one group, since spike-specific TCR depth and breadth did not differ between the two schedules. The vaccinee samples were drawn from two UK trials, COV001 and COV002, one of which was a single-blind randomized controlled phase 2/3 trial testing AZD1222 (ChAdOx1 nCoV-19) in healthy adults. Trial participant PBMC samples were collected at day 0 and day 28 after the second dose for TCRbeta chain sequencing. Inclusive of the bounding cysteine and phenylalanine, the CDR3 is 15 residues long. The kept DNA is CDR3 alone, 45 bases in frame from the first base. Taken from the germline V gene, the CDR1 and CDR2 loops are SGHDT and YYEEEE. At the junction V is shortened by 4 bases and J by 2 bases; bases outside the gene matches: 3.

The full study reports these points: CD4 TCRs associated with the vaccine covered the entire spike protein, and the dominant responses were in regions 160-218 and 743-854. Participants were mostly white British and included more females than males, and it was suggested by the authors that clonal diversity may have been underestimated. Conclusions about previously exposed vaccinees are limited because only 6 or 7 AZD1222 recipients were SARS-CoV-2 seropositive at baseline. The 56-69-year group was small, and its depth increase did not reach significance, likely because of low power. Spike-specific TCR breadth and depth rose significantly after two AZD1222 doses compared with day 0 and with MenACWY recipients. Epitopes outside the regions mutated in the B.1.351 and B.1.1.7 variants were reportedly recognized by nearly half of the unique spike-specific TCRs. Because no samples from the day 14 peak response were available, repertoires could be characterized only after the peak T cell response.

The sample in question was peripheral blood, obtained 28 days after the second AZD1222 dose. This receptor was obtained from an adult who received the AZD1222 COVID-19 vaccine. The rearrangement joined TRBV5-6 to TRBJ2-3; a stretch of 11 junction bases matches TRBD2. The DNA reads TGTGCCAGCAGCCCTAGCGGGAGGCCCACAGATACGCAGTATTTT. Its protein is CASSPSGRPTDTQYF. This CDR3, with the reference TRBV5-6 and TRBJ2-3 proteins standing in past its ends, gives the full variable domain DAGVTQSPTHLIKTRGQQVTLRCSPKSGHDTVSWYQQALGQGPQFIFQYYEEEERQRGNFPDRFSGHQFPNYSSELNVNALLLGDSALYLCASSPSGRPTDTQYFGPGTRLTVL.